This T cell receptor (beta chain) appears in the sequencing data of a study of blood T cell repertoires in COVID-19. Produced via immunoSEQ multiplex PCR; TCRdb's table is partial and in-frame only. The sample has about 250,000 clones, around 88% seen once. The V end lost 0 bases, the J end lost 5 bases, and 12 bases lay between the germline ends. CDR3 length equals 14 residues. Germline V gene lookup returns CDR1 SGHRS and CDR2 YFSETQ. The chain combines TRBV5-1 with TRBJ2-7, with TRBD2 as a possible D gene (6 bases). The specimen sequenced was peripheral blood. The TCR comes from a woman in her 30s with COVID-19, enrolled during active disease. CDR3 residues: CASSLERRGNEQYF. The CDR3, as DNA: TGCGCCAGCAGCTTGGAACGGCGGGGCAACGAGCAGTACTTC.